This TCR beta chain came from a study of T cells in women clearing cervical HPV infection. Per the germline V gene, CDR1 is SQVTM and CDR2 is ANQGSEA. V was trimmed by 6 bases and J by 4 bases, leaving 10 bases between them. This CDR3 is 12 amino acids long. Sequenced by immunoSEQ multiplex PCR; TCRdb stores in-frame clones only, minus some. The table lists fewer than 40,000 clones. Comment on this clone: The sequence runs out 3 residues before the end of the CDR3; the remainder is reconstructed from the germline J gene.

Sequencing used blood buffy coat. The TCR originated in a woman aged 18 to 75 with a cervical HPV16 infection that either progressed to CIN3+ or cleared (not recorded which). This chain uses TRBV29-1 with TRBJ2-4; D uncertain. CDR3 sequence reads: CSVINRKNIQYF. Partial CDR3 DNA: TGCAGCGTGATAAATAGAAAAAACATT.